Listed below are T cell receptor beta chains from one sample, sequenced in a study of metastatic and nonmetastatic thyroid tumors. TCRdb re-called clones via MiXCR from the PCR reads. The sample holds 25,000 to 30,000 clones; approximately 15% are singletons and the top ten take approximately 3.3%. Material for sequencing was blood. The receptor source for this set is a female donor with papillary thyroid cancer or a benign thyroid nodule (not recorded which). Some clones in this sample may be carry-over from other donors' samples. The CDR3 runs from the conserved cysteine through the conserved F or W. D genes are given only for firm matches. Where a row states a size, it is once, few, many or the class of an expanded clone; other rows omit it.

DNA: TGCGCCAGCAGCCCCAAGGGGGCGACGCCCCACGAGCAGTACTTC; CDR3: CASSPKGATPHEQYF; V: TRBV5-1; length: 15; J: TRBJ2-7; D: TRBD1; size: medium-sized
DNA: TGTGCCAGCAGCCCGGACAGGGGCTTTGGAAACACCATATATTTT; CDR3: CASSPDRGFGNTIYF; V: TRBV7-9; length: 15; J: TRBJ1-3; D: TRBD1; size: many
DNA: TGTGCCAGCAGTTACTCGACTCCTGGGGAGCTGTTTTTT; CDR3: CASSYSTPGELFF; V: TRBV6-2/TRBV6-3; length: 13; J: TRBJ2-2; D: -; size: medium-sized
DNA: TGTGCCAGCAGTGAAGAGGGGACAAACTACAATGAGCAGTTCTTC; CDR3: CASSEEGTNYNEQFF; V: TRBV27; length: 15; J: TRBJ2-1; D: -; size: -
DNA: TGTGCCAGCAGCCCGTGGACGGGGAACACTGAAGCTTTCTTT; CDR3: CASSPWTGNTEAFF; V: TRBV3-1; length: 14; J: TRBJ1-1; D: -; size: many
DNA: TGTGCCAGCAGTTACCCCCCTTTGAACACCGGGGAGCTTGGCTACACCTTC; CDR3: CASSYPPLNTGELGYTF; V: TRBV6-2/TRBV6-3; length: 17; J: TRBJ1-2; D: -; size: few
DNA: TGTGCCAGCAGTCGTGGGGACTCTAGGACCTACGAGCAGTACTTC; CDR3: CASSRGDSRTYEQYF; V: TRBV27; length: 15; J: TRBJ2-7; D: -; size: many
DNA: TGTGCCAGCAGCTGGGGGACAGGGGGCCGAGAAAAACTGTTTTTT; CDR3: CASSWGTGGREKLFF; V: TRBV4-2; length: 15; J: TRBJ1-4; D: TRBD1; size: -
DNA: TGTGCCACCCCCGGGGGAGGGGGGGAGGACAATCAGCCCCAGCATTTT; CDR3: CATPGGGGEDNQPQHF; V: TRBV24-1; length: 16; J: TRBJ1-5; D: -; size: many
DNA: TGTGCCAGCAGCTTGGCCGTTTCCCGGGGGGATACGCAGTATTTT; CDR3: CASSLAVSRGDTQYF; V: TRBV7-2; length: 15; J: TRBJ2-3; D: -; size: many
DNA: TGTGCCAGCACGCCCAGGGTATTTGAGACCCAGTACTTC; CDR3: CASTPRVFETQYF; V: TRBV28; length: 13; J: TRBJ2-5; D: -; size: many
DNA: TGCGCCAGCAGGATCTCTGGTCGGGGGACAGAGAACACTGAAGCTTTCTTT; CDR3: CASRISGRGTENTEAFF; V: TRBV10-2; length: 17; J: TRBJ1-1; D: TRBD1; size: many
DNA: TGTGCCAGCAGGCCTAGCACAGATACGCAGTATTTT; CDR3: CASRPSTDTQYF; V: TRBV27; length: 12; J: TRBJ2-3; D: -; size: few
DNA: TGTGCCAGCAGCGTGGGACAGGCGGAGACCCAGTACTTC; CDR3: CASSVGQAETQYF; V: TRBV9; length: 13; J: TRBJ2-5; D: TRBD1; size: many
DNA: TGTGCCAGCAGTGAAGGAGACTTTCTAGCGGGCTCCTACGAGCAGTACTTC; CDR3: CASSEGDFLAGSYEQYF; V: TRBV6-1; length: 17; J: TRBJ2-7; D: TRBD2; size: few
DNA: TGTGCCAGCAGCCTAGGACGGATCTCTGGAAACACCATATATTTT; CDR3: CASSLGRISGNTIYF; V: TRBV3-1; length: 15; J: TRBJ1-3; D: -; size: many
DNA: TGTGCCAGCAGTTTCAGGGAGAAATATGGCTACACCTTC; CDR3: CASSFREKYGYTF; V: TRBV28; length: 13; J: TRBJ1-2; D: -; size: many
DNA: TGTGCCAGCAGGGGAGGACAGGGGATAGGAAATTCACCCCTCCACTTT; CDR3: CASRGGQGIGNSPLHF; V: TRBV12-3/TRBV12-4; length: 16; J: TRBJ1-6; D: TRBD1; size: -
DNA: TGTGCCAGCAGCCCGTCCGGGACAGGGGCCGGGGATACGCAGTATTTT; CDR3: CASSPSGTGAGDTQYF; V: TRBV28; length: 16; J: TRBJ2-3; D: TRBD1; size: -
DNA: TGTGCCAGCAGTGAACGGACTAGTCCAACGCAAGCAGATACGCAGTATTTT; CDR3: CASSERTSPTQADTQYF; V: TRBV2; length: 17; J: TRBJ2-3; D: TRBD2; size: many
DNA: TGTGCCAGCAGCTTATTTGGAGGGACATCGGAGCAGTTCTTC; CDR3: CASSLFGGTSEQFF; V: TRBV7-3; length: 14; J: TRBJ2-1; D: -; size: many
DNA: TGTTCCATCAGTGAGCCAGGACTAGCTGCCTACGAGCAGTACTTC; CDR3: CSISEPGLAAYEQYF; V: TRBV10-3; length: 15; J: TRBJ2-7; D: TRBD2; size: -
DNA: TGTGCCAGCAGTTATTGGGATGAGCAGTTCTTC; CDR3: CASSYWDEQFF; V: TRBV6-2/TRBV6-3; length: 11; J: TRBJ2-1; D: -; size: many
DNA: TGTGCCAGCAGTTACCTCGGCTACACAGATACGCAGTATTTT; CDR3: CASSYLGYTDTQYF; V: TRBV6-2/TRBV6-3; length: 14; J: TRBJ2-3; D: -; size: many
DNA: TGTGCCAGCAGCCCGGGGCTAGCGGGGACCCACGAGCAGTACTTC; CDR3: CASSPGLAGTHEQYF; V: TRBV27; length: 15; J: TRBJ2-7; D: TRBD2; size: -
DNA: TGTGCCAGCTCACCGAGCTCCTACGAGCAGTACTTC; CDR3: CASSPSSYEQYF; V: TRBV18; length: 12; J: TRBJ2-7; D: -; size: many
DNA: TGTGCCAGCAGTTACTCGGTAGTCCGTAGCTCCTACAATGAGCAGTTCTTC; CDR3: CASSYSVVRSSYNEQFF; V: TRBV6-2/TRBV6-3; length: 17; J: TRBJ2-1; D: -; size: many
DNA: TGTGCCTGGAGTGTCAAGCTGGGCATGCAAGAGACCCAGTACTTC; CDR3: CAWSVKLGMQETQYF; V: TRBV30; length: 15; J: TRBJ2-5; D: -; size: -
DNA: TGTGCCAGCAGTGTACTAGCGGGAGTGGATTACGAGCAGTACTTC; CDR3: CASSVLAGVDYEQYF; V: TRBV6-1; length: 15; J: TRBJ2-7; D: TRBD2; size: -
DNA: TGTGCCAGCAGTTTTAGGACAGACACAGAGACCCAGTACTTC; CDR3: CASSFRTDTETQYF; V: TRBV12-3/TRBV12-4; length: 14; J: TRBJ2-5; D: -; size: many
DNA: TGTGCCAGCAGCTTGGTCAGGGGGCAGACCTACGAGCAGTACTTC; CDR3: CASSLVRGQTYEQYF; V: TRBV5-4; length: 15; J: TRBJ2-7; D: TRBD1; size: many
DNA: TGCGCCAGCAGTGCTCATAGCAATCAGCCCCAGCATTTT; CDR3: CASSAHSNQPQHF; V: TRBV10-1; length: 13; J: TRBJ1-5; D: -; size: many
DNA: TGTGCCAGCATCCGATTGTGGGACACTGAAGCTTTCTTT; CDR3: CASIRLWDTEAFF; V: TRBV12-3/TRBV12-4; length: 13; J: TRBJ1-1; D: -; size: -
DNA: TGTGCCAGCAGCCCGGGACTAGCGAAGGAGGGTGAGCAGTTCTTC; CDR3: CASSPGLAKEGEQFF; V: TRBV11-2; length: 15; J: TRBJ2-1; D: TRBD2; size: many
DNA: TGTGCCAGCACTGCTTGGGCGGGAGATCGCTACGAGCAGTACTTC; CDR3: CASTAWAGDRYEQYF; V: TRBV7-2; length: 15; J: TRBJ2-7; D: TRBD2; size: once
DNA: TGTGCCAGTAGTATTCATATTCGTGGATACGAGCAGTACTTC; CDR3: CASSIHIRGYEQYF; V: TRBV19; length: 14; J: TRBJ2-7; D: -; size: many
DNA: TGTGCCAGCAACCTTCTAAGACAGGGGCCAAGCGAGCAGTACTTC; CDR3: CASNLLRQGPSEQYF; V: TRBV28; length: 15; J: TRBJ2-7; D: TRBD1; size: many
DNA: TGCAGTGCCCTCCGTGGGGCCGGATACGAGCAGTACTTC; CDR3: CSALRGAGYEQYF; V: TRBV20-1; length: 13; J: TRBJ2-7; D: -; size: -
DNA: TGTGCCAGCAGCTTAGGAGCAGGTTACTCCTACGAGCAGTACTTC; CDR3: CASSLGAGYSYEQYF; V: TRBV7-2; length: 15; J: TRBJ2-7; D: -; size: -
DNA: TGTGCCAGCAGTATGGGATATGTGAACACTGAAGCTTTCTTT; CDR3: CASSMGYVNTEAFF; V: TRBV12-3/TRBV12-4; length: 14; J: TRBJ1-1; D: -; size: many
DNA: TGCGCCAGCAGTTCAGTCCCGCGCGGGAGGGCCAATGAGCAGTTCTTC; CDR3: CASSSVPRGRANEQFF; V: TRBV10-1; length: 16; J: TRBJ2-1; D: TRBD2; size: many
DNA: TGTGCCAGCAGCGTAGGAGGCAGTAGCTCTGGAAACACCATATATTTT; CDR3: CASSVGGSSSGNTIYF; V: TRBV9; length: 16; J: TRBJ1-3; D: -; size: -
DNA: TGTGCCAGCAGCTTAGACAGGGGCCGGAACACTGAAGCTTTCTTT; CDR3: CASSLDRGRNTEAFF; V: TRBV7-9; length: 15; J: TRBJ1-1; D: TRBD1; size: many
DNA: TGTGCCAGCAGTGACTCACGGACAGGGGGCTCCTACGAGCAGTACTTC; CDR3: CASSDSRTGGSYEQYF; V: TRBV6-4; length: 16; J: TRBJ2-7; D: TRBD1; size: medium-sized
DNA: TGTGCCAGCAGCCCGAAATCTTCCGGGAACACTGAGGATTTCTTT; CDR3: CASSPKSSGNTEDFF; V: TRBV7-9; length: 15; J: TRBJ1-1; D: -; size: -
DNA: TGTGCCAGCAGCCATGCCAGGACAGGCCGACTAGGCGAGCAGTACTTC; CDR3: CASSHARTGRLGEQYF; V: TRBV3-1; length: 16; J: TRBJ2-7; D: -; size: once
DNA: TGCGCCAGCAGCTACGTGACTAGCGGGAGTGGGGGTCCTAACGAGCAGTACTTC; CDR3: CASSYVTSGSGGPNEQYF; V: TRBV5-1; length: 18; J: TRBJ2-7; D: TRBD2; size: once
DNA: TGTGCCAGCTCAAGGGACAATGAGCAGTTCTTC; CDR3: CASSRDNEQFF; V: TRBV2; length: 11; J: TRBJ2-1; D: -; size: many
DNA: TGTGCCTGGAACAGGCAGGGGGTAAGGAATGAGCAGTTCTTC; CDR3: CAWNRQGVRNEQFF; V: TRBV30; length: 14; J: TRBJ2-1; D: TRBD1; size: -
DNA: TGTGCCAGCAGAATACAGGGGGCCGGGGAGCTGTTTTTT; CDR3: CASRIQGAGELFF; V: TRBV6-1; length: 13; J: TRBJ2-2; D: TRBD1; size: many
DNA: TGTGCCAGCAGTTTTAGGGGCGAGCAGTACTTC; CDR3: CASSFRGEQYF; V: TRBV28; length: 11; J: TRBJ2-7; D: -; size: many
DNA: TGTGCCAGCAGTTACCTGGGGACTAGTCAGAATGAGCAGTTCTTC; CDR3: CASSYLGTSQNEQFF; V: TRBV6-5; length: 15; J: TRBJ2-1; D: TRBD2; size: medium-sized
DNA: TGTGCCAGCAGTGGCGGGATGATGGAAGCCCAGCATTTT; CDR3: CASSGGMMEAQHF; V: TRBV6-1; length: 13; J: TRBJ1-5; D: -; size: many
DNA: TGTGCCAGCAGCCATGCCTACAGGGAGCCCTACGAGCAGTACTTC; CDR3: CASSHAYREPYEQYF; V: TRBV7-9; length: 15; J: TRBJ2-7; D: -; size: many